These T cell receptor beta chains were read from a single sample in a study of blood T cells in healthy people across ages. TCRdb re-analysed the 5' RACE reads in MiXCR, keeping a single row per CDR3 protein. The sample has 1.5 million to 1.9 million distinct CDR3 sequences; approximately 43% are singletons. The source material was blood. Every receptor here comes from a woman aged 18-35 years in good health. The CDR3 runs from the conserved cysteine through the conserved F or W. The D gene is left open where the match is weak. Part of the rows lack a size; the others show once, few, many or a class for expanded clones.

j_call: TRBJ1-5
clone_size: few
v_call: TRBV29-1
d_call: NA
cdr3_aa: CSVELDGGVSNQPQHF
cdr3_nt: TGCAGCGTTGAATTGGACGGGGGGGTTAGCAATCAGCCCCAGCATTTT

j_call: TRBJ2-7
clone_size: few
v_call: TRBV4-3
d_call: TRBD2
cdr3_aa: CASSQLSGRYEQYF
cdr3_nt: TGCGCCAGCAGCCAGCTTAGCGGGAGATACGAGCAGTACTTC

j_call: TRBJ2-7
clone_size: NA
v_call: TRBV15
d_call: NA
cdr3_aa: CATSLRTPSYNEQYF
cdr3_nt: TGTGCCACCAGCCTCAGGACCCCCTCCTACAATGAGCAGTACTTC

j_call: TRBJ1-2
clone_size: NA
v_call: TRBV6-6
d_call: TRBD1
cdr3_aa: CASSLQGDRPGAYGYTF
cdr3_nt: TGTGCCAGCAGTCTCCAGGGGGATCGGCCCGGCGCTTATGGCTACACCTTC

j_call: TRBJ2-5
clone_size: NA
v_call: TRBV7-9
d_call: NA
cdr3_aa: CASSFPLGRENQETQYF
cdr3_nt: TGTGCCAGCAGTTTCCCCCTGGGCAGGGAAAACCAAGAGACCCAGTACTTC

j_call: TRBJ2-2
clone_size: few
v_call: TRBV2
d_call: NA
cdr3_aa: CASSERGANTGELFF
cdr3_nt: TGTGCCAGCAGTGAACGCGGGGCGAACACCGGGGAGCTGTTTTTT

j_call: TRBJ2-1
clone_size: NA
v_call: TRBV4-2
d_call: NA
cdr3_aa: CASSESHLDNEQFF
cdr3_nt: TGTGCCAGCAGCGAAAGTCATCTCGACAATGAGCAGTTCTTC

j_call: TRBJ2-2
clone_size: NA
v_call: TRBV10-3
d_call: TRBD1
cdr3_aa: CAISDLDRGNTGELFF
cdr3_nt: TGTGCCATCAGTGATCTTGACAGGGGGAACACCGGGGAGCTGTTTTTT

j_call: TRBJ1-2
clone_size: NA
v_call: TRBV28
d_call: NA
cdr3_aa: CASTMGGAANYGYTF
cdr3_nt: TGTGCCAGCACCATGGGGGGGGCGGCTAACTATGGCTACACCTTC

j_call: TRBJ1-5
clone_size: NA
v_call: TRBV5-5
d_call: NA
cdr3_aa: CASSLEIPNSNQPQHF
cdr3_nt: TGTGCCAGCAGCTTGGAGATACCTAATAGCAATCAGCCCCAGCATTTT

j_call: TRBJ2-7
clone_size: NA
v_call: TRBV6-2/TRBV6-3
d_call: NA
cdr3_aa: CASSPPQGNYEQYF
cdr3_nt: TGTGCCAGCAGTCCGCCACAGGGTAACTACGAGCAGTACTTC

j_call: TRBJ1-2
clone_size: NA
v_call: TRBV6-5
d_call: NA
cdr3_aa: CASSYSGHLINYGYTF
cdr3_nt: TGTGCCAGCAGTTACTCGGGACACCTAATCAACTATGGCTACACCTTC

j_call: TRBJ2-7
clone_size: NA
v_call: TRBV7-9
d_call: TRBD2
cdr3_aa: CASSARSSGSSVYEQYF
cdr3_nt: TGTGCCAGCAGCGCTCGCTCTAGCGGAAGCAGTGTCTACGAGCAGTACTTC

j_call: TRBJ2-5
clone_size: NA
v_call: TRBV29-1
d_call: NA
cdr3_aa: CSVRSVLIQETQYF
cdr3_nt: TGCAGCGTTCGAAGTGTACTGATTCAAGAGACCCAGTACTTC